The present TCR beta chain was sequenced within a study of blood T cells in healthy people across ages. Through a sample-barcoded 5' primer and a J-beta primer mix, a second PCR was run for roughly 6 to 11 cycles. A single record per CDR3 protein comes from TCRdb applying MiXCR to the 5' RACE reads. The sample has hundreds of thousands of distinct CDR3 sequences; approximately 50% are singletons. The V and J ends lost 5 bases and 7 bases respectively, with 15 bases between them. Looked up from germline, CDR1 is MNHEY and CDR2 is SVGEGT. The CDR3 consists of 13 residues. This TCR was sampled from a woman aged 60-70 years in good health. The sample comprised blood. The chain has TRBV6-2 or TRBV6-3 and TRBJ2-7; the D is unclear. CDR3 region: CASSPLSSNEQYF. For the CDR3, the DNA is TGTGCCAGCAGTCCCTTGTCTTCCAATGAGCAGTACTTC.